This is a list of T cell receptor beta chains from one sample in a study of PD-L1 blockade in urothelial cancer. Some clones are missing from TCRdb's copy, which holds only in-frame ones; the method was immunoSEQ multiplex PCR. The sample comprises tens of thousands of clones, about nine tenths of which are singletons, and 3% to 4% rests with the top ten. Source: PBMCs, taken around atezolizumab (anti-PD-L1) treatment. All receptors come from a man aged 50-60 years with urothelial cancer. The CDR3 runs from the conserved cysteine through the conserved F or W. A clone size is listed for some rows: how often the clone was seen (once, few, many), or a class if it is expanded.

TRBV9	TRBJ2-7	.	CASSRRTEGSYEQYF
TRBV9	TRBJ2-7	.	CASSVGAGGGLASSYEQYF
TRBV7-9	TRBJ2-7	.	CASSHLTGDEQYF
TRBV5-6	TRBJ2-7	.	CASSVGGPGQQYF
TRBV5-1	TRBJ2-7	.	CASSQDRYEQYF
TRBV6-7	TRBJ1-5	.	CASSYRGNQPQHF
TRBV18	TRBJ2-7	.	CASSPMGRPPYEQYF
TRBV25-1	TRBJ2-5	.	CASSEIGGRETQYF
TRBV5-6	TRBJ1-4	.	CASSRGAPTNEKLFF
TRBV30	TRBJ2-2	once	CASTGRLAGGTGELFF
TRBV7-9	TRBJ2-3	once	CASSLVLGQGALDTQYF
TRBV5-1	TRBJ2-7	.	CASSANRGHYEQYF
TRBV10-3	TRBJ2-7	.	CAVAGTGGSYEQYF
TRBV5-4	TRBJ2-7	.	CASSDQGALSEQYF
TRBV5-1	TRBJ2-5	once	CASKTGTSGGIETQYF
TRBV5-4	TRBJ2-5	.	CASSQDRTAQETQYF
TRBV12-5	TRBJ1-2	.	CASEGLYGYTF
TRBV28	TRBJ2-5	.	CASSLSGVVLETQYF
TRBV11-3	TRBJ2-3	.	CASSPGTETTDTQYF
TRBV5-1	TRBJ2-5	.	CASSTPTRETQYF
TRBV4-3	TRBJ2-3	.	CASSQDPTSGSIADTQYF
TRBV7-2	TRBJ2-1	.	CASSRTRGQGTEQFF
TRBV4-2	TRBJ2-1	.	CASSQDKARVEQFF
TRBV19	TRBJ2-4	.	CASSNPGQLAKNIQYF
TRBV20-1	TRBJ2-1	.	CSARSNGEQFF
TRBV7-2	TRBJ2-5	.	CASSFLQWGRGGETQYF
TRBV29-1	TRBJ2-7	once	CSVASSGATYEQYF
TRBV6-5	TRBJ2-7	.	CASSRGRWYEQYF
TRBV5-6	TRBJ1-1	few	CASSLVGGDRGITEAFF
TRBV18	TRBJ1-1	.	CASYSPGQGVLRTEAFF
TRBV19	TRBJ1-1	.	CASSIARLTGPEAFF
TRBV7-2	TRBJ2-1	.	CASSSRIGNEQFF
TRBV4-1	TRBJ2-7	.	CASSQDPRTGIYEQYF
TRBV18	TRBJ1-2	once	CASSLGTGAYGYTF
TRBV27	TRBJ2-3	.	CASSLRRSTDTQYF
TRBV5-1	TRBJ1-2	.	CASSSTRALGTYGYTF
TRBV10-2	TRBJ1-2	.	CASSDRSGYGYTF
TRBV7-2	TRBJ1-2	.	CASSSGTGQNLYGYTF
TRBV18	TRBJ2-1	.	CASSPIPALYNEQFF
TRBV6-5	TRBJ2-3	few	CASEDRGTDTQYF
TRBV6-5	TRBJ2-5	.	CASSRPGQETQYF
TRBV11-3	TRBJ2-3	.	CASSPKDRRFTDTQYF
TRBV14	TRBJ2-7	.	CASSQGLAAAYEQYF
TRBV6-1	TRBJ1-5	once	CASSEGVQGSNSNQPQHF
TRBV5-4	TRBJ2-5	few	CASSLAAGEGETQYF
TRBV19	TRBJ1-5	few	CATTGDPRQPQHF
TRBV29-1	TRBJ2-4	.	CSVDATVENIQYF